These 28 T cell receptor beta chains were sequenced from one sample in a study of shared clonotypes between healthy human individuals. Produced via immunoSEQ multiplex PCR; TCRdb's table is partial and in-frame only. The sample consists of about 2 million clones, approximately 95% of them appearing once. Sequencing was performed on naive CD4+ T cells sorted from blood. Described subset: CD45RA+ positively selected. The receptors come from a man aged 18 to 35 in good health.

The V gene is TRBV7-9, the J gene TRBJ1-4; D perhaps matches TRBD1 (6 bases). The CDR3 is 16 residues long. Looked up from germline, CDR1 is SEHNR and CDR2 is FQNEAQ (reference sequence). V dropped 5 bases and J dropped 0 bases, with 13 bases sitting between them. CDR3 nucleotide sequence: TGTGCCAGCAGCACCGGACAGCCTGCAACTAATGAAAAACTGTTTTTT. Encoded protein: CASSTGQPATNEKLFF.

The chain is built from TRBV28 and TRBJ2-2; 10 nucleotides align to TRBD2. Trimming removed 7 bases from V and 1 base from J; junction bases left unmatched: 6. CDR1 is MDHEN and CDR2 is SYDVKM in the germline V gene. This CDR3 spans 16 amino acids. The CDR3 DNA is TGTGCCAGCAAGGCTAGCGGGGGACAGAACACCGGGGAGCTGTTTTTT. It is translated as CASKASGGQNTGELFF.

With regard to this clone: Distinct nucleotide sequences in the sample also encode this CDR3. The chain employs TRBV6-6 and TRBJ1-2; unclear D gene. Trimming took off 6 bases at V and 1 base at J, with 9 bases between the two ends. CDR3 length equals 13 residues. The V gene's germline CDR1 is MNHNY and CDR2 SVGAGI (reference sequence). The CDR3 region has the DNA TGTGCCAGCAGCCCCGACGGTAACTATGGCTACACCTTC. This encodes CASSPDGNYGYTF.

CDR3 bases: TGTGCCAGCAGTATTATACTAGCGGGAGTAGTTACGCAGTATTTT. As protein: CASSIILAGVVTQYF. The V and J genes are TRBV7-9 and TRBJ2-3, with 11 positions matching TRBD2. Germline V gene data show CDR1 as SEHNR and CDR2 as FQNEAQ (reference sequence). Unmatched junction bases numbered 10, after V lost 6 bases and J lost 8 bases. There are 15 residues in the CDR3.

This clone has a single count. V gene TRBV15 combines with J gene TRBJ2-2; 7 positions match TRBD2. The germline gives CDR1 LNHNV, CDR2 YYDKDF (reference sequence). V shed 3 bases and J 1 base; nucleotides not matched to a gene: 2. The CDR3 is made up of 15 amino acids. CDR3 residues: CATSRIAGNTGELFF. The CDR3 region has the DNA TGTGCCACCAGCAGGATAGCGGGGAACACCGGGGAGCTGTTTTTT.

As DNA, the CDR3 is TGTGCCAGCAGTTTTGAGGGGGCTGCCAAAAACATTCAGTACTTC. It is translated as CASSFEGAAKNIQYF. This chain links TRBV27 with TRBJ2-4, with TRBD1 matching over 7 bases. Germline CDR1 and CDR2: MNHEY and SMNVEV (reference sequence). The length of the CDR3 is 15 residues. Germline trimming cut 3 bases from V and 1 base from J; bases unmatched to any gene: 3.

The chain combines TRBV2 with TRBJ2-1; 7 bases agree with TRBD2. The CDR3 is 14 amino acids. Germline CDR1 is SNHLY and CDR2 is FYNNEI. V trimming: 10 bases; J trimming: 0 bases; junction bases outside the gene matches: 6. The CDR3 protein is CATKRDYSYNEQFF. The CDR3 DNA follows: TGTGCCACCAAGCGGGATTACTCCTACAATGAGCAGTTCTTC.

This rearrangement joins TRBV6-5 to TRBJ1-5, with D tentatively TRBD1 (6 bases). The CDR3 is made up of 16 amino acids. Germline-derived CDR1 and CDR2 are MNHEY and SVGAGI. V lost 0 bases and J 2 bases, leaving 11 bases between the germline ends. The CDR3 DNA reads TGTGCCAGCAGTTACTCGGCGGGGGCAGGCAATCAGCCCCAGCATTTT. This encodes CASSYSAGAGNQPQHF.

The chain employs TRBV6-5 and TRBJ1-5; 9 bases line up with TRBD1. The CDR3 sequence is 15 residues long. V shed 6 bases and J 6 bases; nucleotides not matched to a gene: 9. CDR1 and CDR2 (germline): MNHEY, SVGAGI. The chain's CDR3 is CASSRSGTGSQPQHF. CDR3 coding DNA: TGTGCCAGCAGCCGCTCCGGGACAGGGAGTCAGCCCCAGCATTTT.

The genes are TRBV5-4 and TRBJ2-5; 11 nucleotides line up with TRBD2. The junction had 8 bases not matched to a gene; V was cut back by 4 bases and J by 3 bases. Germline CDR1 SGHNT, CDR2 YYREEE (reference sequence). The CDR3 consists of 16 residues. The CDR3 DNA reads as TGTGCCAGCAGCCTAAGCCCGACTAGCGGGGAAGAGACCCAGTACTTC. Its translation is CASSLSPTSGEETQYF.

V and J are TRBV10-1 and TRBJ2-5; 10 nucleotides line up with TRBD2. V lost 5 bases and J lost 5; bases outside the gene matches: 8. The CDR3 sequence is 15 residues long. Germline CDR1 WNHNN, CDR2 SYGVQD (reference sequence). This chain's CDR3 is CASSRAGGPRETQYF. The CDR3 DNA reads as TGCGCCAGCAGTCGAGCGGGAGGGCCTAGGGAGACCCAGTACTTC.

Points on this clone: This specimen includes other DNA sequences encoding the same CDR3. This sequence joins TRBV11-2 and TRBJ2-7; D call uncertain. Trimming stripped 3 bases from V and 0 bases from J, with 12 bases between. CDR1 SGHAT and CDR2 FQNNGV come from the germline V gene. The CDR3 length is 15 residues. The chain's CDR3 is CASSLDGTSSYEQYF. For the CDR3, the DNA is TGTGCCAGCAGCTTGGACGGAACTTCCTCCTACGAGCAGTACTTC. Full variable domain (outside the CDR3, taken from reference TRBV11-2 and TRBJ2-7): EAGVAQSPRYKIIEKRQSVAFWCNPISGHATLYWYQQILGQGPKLLIQFQNNGVVDDSQLPKDRFSAERLKGVDSTLKIQPAKLEDSAVYLCASSLDGTSSYEQYFGPGTRLTVT.

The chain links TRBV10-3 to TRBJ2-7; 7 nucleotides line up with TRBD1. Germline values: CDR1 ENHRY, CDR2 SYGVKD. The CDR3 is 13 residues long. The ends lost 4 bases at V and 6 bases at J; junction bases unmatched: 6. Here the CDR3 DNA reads TGTGCCATCAGTGGCGACAGGGTGGGCGAGCAGTACTTC. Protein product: CAISGDRVGEQYF.

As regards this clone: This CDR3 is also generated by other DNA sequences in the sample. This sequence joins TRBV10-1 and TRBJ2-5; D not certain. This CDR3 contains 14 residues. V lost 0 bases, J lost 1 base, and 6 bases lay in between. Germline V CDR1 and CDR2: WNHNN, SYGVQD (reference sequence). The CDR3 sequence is CASSESPGQETQYF. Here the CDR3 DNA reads TGCGCCAGCAGTGAGTCTCCAGGCCAAGAGACCCAGTACTTC.

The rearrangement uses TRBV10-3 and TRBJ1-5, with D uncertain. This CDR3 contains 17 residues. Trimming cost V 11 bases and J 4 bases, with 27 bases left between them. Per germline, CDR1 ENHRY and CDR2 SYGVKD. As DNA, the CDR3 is TGTGCCGCTTCGGCAGGAGGAGCCCTTGAAGCAAATCAGCCCCAGCATTTT. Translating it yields CAASAGGALEANQPQHF.

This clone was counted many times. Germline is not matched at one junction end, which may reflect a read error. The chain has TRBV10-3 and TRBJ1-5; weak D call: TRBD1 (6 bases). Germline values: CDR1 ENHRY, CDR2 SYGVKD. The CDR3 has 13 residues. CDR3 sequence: CAIREDSIQPQHF. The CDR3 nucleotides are TGTGCCATCAGGGAGGACAGCATTCAGCCCCAGCATTTT.

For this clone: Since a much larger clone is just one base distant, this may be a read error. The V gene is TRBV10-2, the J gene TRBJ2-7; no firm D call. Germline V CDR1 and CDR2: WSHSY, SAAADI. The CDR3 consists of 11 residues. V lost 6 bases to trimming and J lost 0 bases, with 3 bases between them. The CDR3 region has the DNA TGCGCCAGCAGATCCTCCTACGAGCAGTACTTC. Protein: CASRSSYEQYF.

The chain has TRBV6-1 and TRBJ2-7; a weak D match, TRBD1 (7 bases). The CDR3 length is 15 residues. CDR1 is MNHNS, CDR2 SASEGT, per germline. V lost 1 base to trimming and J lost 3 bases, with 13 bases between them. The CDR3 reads CASSEVAGGYYEQYF. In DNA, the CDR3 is TGTGCCAGCAGTGAAGTGGCAGGGGGGTACTACGAGCAGTACTTC.

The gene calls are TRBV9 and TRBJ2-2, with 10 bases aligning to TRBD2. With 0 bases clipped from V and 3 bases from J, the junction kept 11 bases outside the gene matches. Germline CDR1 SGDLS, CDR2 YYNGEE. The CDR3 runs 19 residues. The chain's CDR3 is CASSVALSGRAADTGELFF. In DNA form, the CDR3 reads TGTGCCAGCAGCGTAGCTTTGAGCGGGAGGGCCGCGGACACCGGGGAGCTGTTTTTT.

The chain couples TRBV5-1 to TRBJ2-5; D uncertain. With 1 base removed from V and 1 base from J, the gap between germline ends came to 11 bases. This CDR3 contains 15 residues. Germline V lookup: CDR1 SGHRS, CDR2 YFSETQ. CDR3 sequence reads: CASSLSGTIQETQYF. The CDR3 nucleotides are TGCGCCAGCAGCTTGTCAGGAACGATCCAAGAGACCCAGTACTTC.

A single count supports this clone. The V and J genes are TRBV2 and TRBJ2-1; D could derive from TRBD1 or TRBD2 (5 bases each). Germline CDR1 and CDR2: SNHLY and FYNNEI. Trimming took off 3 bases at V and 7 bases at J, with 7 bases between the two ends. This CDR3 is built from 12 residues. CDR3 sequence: CASSEWGNEQFF. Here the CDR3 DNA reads TGTGCCAGCAGTGAGTGGGGGAATGAGCAGTTCTTC.

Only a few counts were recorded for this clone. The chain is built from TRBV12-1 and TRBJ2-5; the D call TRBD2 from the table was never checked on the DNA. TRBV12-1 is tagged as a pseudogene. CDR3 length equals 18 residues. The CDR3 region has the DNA TGTGCCAGCAGCTTTGAACGGGCTAGCGGGAGGGGGTTGGAGACCCAGTACTTC. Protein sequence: CASSFERASGRGLETQYF.

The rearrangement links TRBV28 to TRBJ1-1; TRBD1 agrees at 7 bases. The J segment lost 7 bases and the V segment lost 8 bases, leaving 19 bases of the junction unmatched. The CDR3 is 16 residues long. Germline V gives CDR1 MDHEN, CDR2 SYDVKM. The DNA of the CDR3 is TGTGCCAGCGTGTATCCCCTGAGTAGAGGGGGCTTTGAAGCTTTCTTT. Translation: CASVYPLSRGGFEAFF.

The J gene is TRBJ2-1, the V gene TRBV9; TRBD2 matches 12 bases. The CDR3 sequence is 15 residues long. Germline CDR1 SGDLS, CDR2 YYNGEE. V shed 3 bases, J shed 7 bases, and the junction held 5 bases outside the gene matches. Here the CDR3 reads CASSETSGRVNEQFF. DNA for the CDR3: TGTGCCAGCAGCGAGACTAGCGGGAGAGTGAATGAGCAGTTCTTC.

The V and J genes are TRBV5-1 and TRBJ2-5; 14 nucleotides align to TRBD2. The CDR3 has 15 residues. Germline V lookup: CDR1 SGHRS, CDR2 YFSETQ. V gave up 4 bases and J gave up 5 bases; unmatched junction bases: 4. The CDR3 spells CASSPGTSGSETQYF. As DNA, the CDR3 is TGCGCCAGCAGCCCGGGGACTAGCGGGAGTGAGACCCAGTACTTC.

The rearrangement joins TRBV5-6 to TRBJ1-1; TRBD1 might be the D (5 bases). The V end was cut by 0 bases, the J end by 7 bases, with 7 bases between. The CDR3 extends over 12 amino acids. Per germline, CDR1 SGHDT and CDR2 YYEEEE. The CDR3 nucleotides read TGTGCCAGCAGCTTGGAGGGGTATGAAGCTTTCTTT. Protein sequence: CASSLEGYEAFF.

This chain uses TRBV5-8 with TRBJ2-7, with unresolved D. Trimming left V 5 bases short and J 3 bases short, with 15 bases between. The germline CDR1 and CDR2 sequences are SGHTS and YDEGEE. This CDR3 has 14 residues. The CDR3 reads CASSYTSVGYEQYF. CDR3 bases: TGTGCCAGCAGTTACACCTCAGTGGGCTACGAGCAGTACTTC.

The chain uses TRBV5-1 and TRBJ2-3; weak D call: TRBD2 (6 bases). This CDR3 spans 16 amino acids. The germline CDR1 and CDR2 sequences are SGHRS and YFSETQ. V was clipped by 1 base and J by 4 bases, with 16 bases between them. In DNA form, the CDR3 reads TGCGCCAGCAGCTTGTATGGGCGGGGCCTTGCAGATACGCAGTATTTT. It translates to CASSLYGRGLADTQYF.